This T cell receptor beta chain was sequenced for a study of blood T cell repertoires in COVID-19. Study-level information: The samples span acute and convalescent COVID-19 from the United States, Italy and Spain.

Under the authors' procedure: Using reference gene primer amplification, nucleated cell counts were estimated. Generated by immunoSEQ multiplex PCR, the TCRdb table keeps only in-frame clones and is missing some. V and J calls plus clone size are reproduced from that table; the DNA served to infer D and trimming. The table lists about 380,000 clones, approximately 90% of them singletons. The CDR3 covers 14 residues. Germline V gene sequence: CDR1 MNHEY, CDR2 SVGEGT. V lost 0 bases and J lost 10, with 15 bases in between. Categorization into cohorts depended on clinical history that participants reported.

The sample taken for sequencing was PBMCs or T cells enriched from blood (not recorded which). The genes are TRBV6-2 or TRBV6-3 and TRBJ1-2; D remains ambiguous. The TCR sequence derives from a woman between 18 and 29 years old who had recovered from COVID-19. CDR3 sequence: CASSYSIERSPYTF. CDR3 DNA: TGTGCCAGCAGTTACTCGATTGAAAGGAGCCCCTACACCTTC.